This T cell receptor (beta chain) appears in the sequencing data of a study of shared clonotypes between healthy human individuals. Points from the study as a whole: Shared across several donors were around 4.7% of the naive CD4 clonotypes.

The run depth of the assay was deep. An even split of each subset's genomic DNA across several immunoSEQ plates was performed. The method was immunoSEQ multiplex PCR; TCRdb's version includes in-frame clones alone and lacks a portion of them. The top ten clones hold over 0.1% of a sample with some 2,000,000 clones, approximately 94% of them seen once. V lost 0 bases and J 7 bases, leaving 13 bases between the germline ends. Germline V CDR1 and CDR2: SEHNR, FQNEAQ (reference sequence). CDR3 length: 15 residues. On this clone: The target antigen is unknown.

CD4+ cells underwent separation, giving CD45RA+ naive and CD45RA-negative memory subsets. The sequence derives from a man aged 18 to 30 in good health. This chain links TRBV7-9 with TRBJ2-4; maybe TRBD2 (6 bases). The specimen was naive CD4+ T cells sorted from blood. Indicated subset: CD45RA+ positively selected. Here the CDR3 reads CASSLALTSMNIQYF. CDR3 DNA: TGTGCCAGCAGCTTAGCGTTAACTAGCATGAACATTCAGTACTTC.